These 19 T cell receptor beta chains originate from one sample sequenced in a study of T-cell reconstitution after alpha-beta-depleted transplantation in children. The authors prepared the TCRbeta library with unique molecular identifiers. One entry per CDR3 protein, called by TCRdb with MiXCR from the PCR reads. The sample lists about 980,000 distinct CDR3 sequences, about 29% occurring once. This specimen was PBMCs, mostly from graft donor cells, taken 360 days after TCRalphabeta/CD19-depleted stem cell transplant. These receptors came from a boy younger than two who had a stem cell transplant for SCID, so the T cells may come from the graft donor.

There are many counts of this clonotype. The chain joins TRBV5-1 to TRBJ2-2, with D possibly TRBD1 on 6 matching bases. The V end was cut by 3 bases, the J end by 2 bases, with 17 bases between. The CDR3 contains 17 residues. Germline-derived CDR1 and CDR2 are SGHRS and YFSETQ. The CDR3 coding sequence is TGCGCCAGCAGCTGGGGTGATCGGACAGCAAACACCGGGGAGCTGTTTTTT. Translating gives CASSWGDRTANTGELFF. Using reference TRBV5-1 and TRBJ2-2 for the parts outside the CDR3, the full variable domain is KAGVTQTPRYLIKTRGQQVTLSCSPISGHRSVSWYQQTPGQGLQFLFEYFSETQRNKGNFPGRFSGRQFSNSRSEMNVSTLELGDSALYLCASSWGDRTANTGELFFGEGSRLTVL.

This chain connects TRBV28 to TRBJ2-7; 7 bases are shared with TRBD1. The CDR3 sequence is 19 residues long. V was clipped by 3 bases and J by 2 bases; unmatched bases: 19. Germline CDR1 is MDHEN and CDR2 is SYDVKM. The CDR3 bases are TGTGCCAGCAGTTTTGTGTTTAAAAAATCGACAGGGTTAGCCTACGAGCAGTACTTC. Encoded protein: CASSFVFKKSTGLAYEQYF. The variable domain in full, with the rest retrieved from reference TRBV28 and TRBJ2-7, is DVKVTQSSRYLVKRTGEKVFLECVQDMDHENMFWYRQDPGLGLRLIYFSYDVKMKEKGDIPEGYSVSREKKERFSLILESASTNQTSMYLCASSFVFKKSTGLAYEQYFGPGTRLTVT.

The sample holds a few counts of this clonotype. The chain uses TRBV20-1 and TRBJ1-1; D is uncertain. The CDR3 has 14 amino acids. The germline V and J ends were trimmed by 0 bases and 4 bases, with 12 bases remaining between them. From germline, CDR1 is DFQATT and CDR2 SNEGSKA (reference sequence). The CDR3 nucleotides are TGCAGTGCTAGAGATGTCAAGGGCGGCACTGAAGCTTTCTTT. Encoded protein: CSARDVKGGTEAFF.

This sequence joins TRBV9 and TRBJ2-5, with TRBD1 identical over 9 bases. Looked up from germline, CDR1 is SGDLS and CDR2 is YYNGEE. V was clipped by 4 bases and J by 2 bases; unmatched bases: 9. The CDR3 runs 16 residues. CDR3 amino acids: CASSRLKGQGQETQYF. CDR3 nucleotide sequence: TGTGCCAGCAGCCGACTTAAGGGACAGGGACAAGAGACCCAGTACTTC.

The J gene is TRBJ2-7, the V gene TRBV29-1, with TRBD2 as a possible D gene (7 bases). With 6 bases removed from V and 2 bases from J, the gap between germline ends came to 20 bases. The CDR3 sequence is 15 residues long. CDR1 SQVTM and CDR2 ANQGSEA come from the germline V gene. CDR3 loop: CSVGGETGFPYEQYF. The DNA of the CDR3 is TGCAGCGTGGGGGGGGAGACAGGATTCCCCTACGAGCAGTACTTC.

The gene calls are TRBV5-1 and TRBJ1-4; D remains ambiguous. With 3 bases removed from V and 8 bases from J, the gap between germline ends came to 17 bases. CDR1 is SGHRS and CDR2 is YFSETQ in the germline V gene. This CDR3 is 15 amino acids long. The CDR3, as DNA: TGCGCCAGCAGCTCCAACCGGGGAGCCCAGGAAAAACTGTTTTTT. Translation: CASSSNRGAQEKLFF.

The chain combines TRBV20-1 with TRBJ2-5; TRBD2 matches 13 bases. Trimming took 1 base from V and 2 from J; bases not matched to a gene: 1. The germline V gene encodes CDR1 DFQATT and CDR2 SNEGSKA (reference sequence). The CDR3 extends over 15 amino acids. This CDR3 reads CSARGLAGGQETQYF. The CDR3 coding sequence is TGCAGTGCTAGAGGACTAGCGGGGGGACAAGAGACCCAGTACTTC.

This chain joins TRBV7-9 and TRBJ1-1, with no clear D. Trimming pared 0 bases from V and 4 bases from J, leaving 15 bases between. The CDR3 has 16 residues. CDR1 SEHNR and CDR2 FQNEAQ come from the germline V gene (reference sequence). CDR3 in amino acids: CASSLAGWTEGTEAFF. As DNA, the CDR3 is TGTGCCAGCAGCTTAGCAGGGTGGACCGAGGGCACTGAAGCTTTCTTT.

This clonotype has more than one count but fewer than ten. This chain connects TRBV2 to TRBJ2-3; maybe TRBD1 (6 bases). Trimming took off 5 bases at V and 4 bases at J, with 19 bases between the two ends. CDR1 is SNHLY and CDR2 is FYNNEI in the germline V gene. The CDR3 covers 16 residues. CDR3 sequence: CASSFRDIRFADTQYF. DNA for the CDR3: TGTGCCAGCAGTTTTAGGGACATCCGTTTTGCAGATACGCAGTATTTT. Using reference TRBV2 and TRBJ2-3 for the parts outside the CDR3, the full variable domain is EPEVTQTPSHQVTQMGQEVILRCVPISNHLYFYWYRQILGQKVEFLVSFYNNEISEKSEIFDDQFSVERPDGSNFTLKIRSTKLEDSAMYFCASSFRDIRFADTQYFGPGTRLTVL.

This sequence joins TRBV29-1 and TRBJ2-3, with D maybe TRBD2 (6 bases). The ends were cut back, 3 bases at V and 10 bases at J, with 14 bases in the middle. The CDR3 is made up of 12 amino acids. Germline assignment: CDR1 SQVTM and CDR2 ANQGSEA. The CDR3 DNA sequence: TGCAGCGTTGACTTTGGTCCGGGGGCGCAGTATTTT. This codes for CSVDFGPGAQYF.

CDR3 sequence (DNA): TGTGCCAGCTGCGGGGGGCCCGGCGAGCAGTACTTC. As protein: CASCGGPGEQYF. The genes are TRBV12-3 or TRBV12-4 and TRBJ2-7; the match to TRBD2 covers 8 bases. This CDR3 comprises 12 residues. With 8 bases clipped from V and 6 bases from J, the junction kept 6 bases outside the gene matches.

This clonotype was detected a few times. The rearrangement uses TRBV12-3 or TRBV12-4 and TRBJ2-4; no clear D. The V gene lost 4 bases and the J gene lost 3 bases, with 7 bases spanning the gap. There are 13 residues in the CDR3. The CDR3 region has the DNA TGTGCCAGCAGTTCAGGATACAAAAACATTCAGTACTTC. Translating it yields CASSSGYKNIQYF.

This chain uses TRBV24-1 with TRBJ2-4, with 7 nucleotides matching TRBD1. Germline V gene sequence: CDR1 KGHDR, CDR2 SFDVKD. V was pared by 4 bases and J by 0 bases, with 5 bases of the junction left unmatched. The CDR3 sequence is 16 residues long. CDR3 protein: CATSDGTEEAKNIQYF. In DNA, the CDR3 is TGTGCCACCAGTGACGGGACAGAAGAAGCCAAAAACATTCAGTACTTC.

The sample holds a few counts of this clonotype. The V call is TRBV7-2, the J call TRBJ1-2, with D uncertain. The germline CDR1 and CDR2 sequences are SGHTA and FQGNSA. V lost 5 bases and J 3 bases, leaving 19 bases between the germline ends. The CDR3 extends over 16 amino acids. The CDR3 is CASSHSLDRRYYGYTF. The CDR3, as DNA: TGTGCCAGCAGCCACTCGCTGGACCGACGGTACTATGGCTACACCTTC. Supplemented by reference TRBV7-2 and TRBJ1-2, the full variable domain reads GAGVSQSPSNKVTEKGKDVELRCDPISGHTALYWYRQSLGQGLEFLIYFQGNSAPDKSGLPSDRFSAERTGGSVSTLTIQRTQQEDSAVYLCASSHSLDRRYYGYTFGSGTRLTVV.

This clonotype was counted only a few times. J is TRBJ1-1 and V is TRBV20-1; D is undetermined. The CDR3 has 11 amino acids. Germline assignment: CDR1 DFQATT and CDR2 SNEGSKA (reference sequence). V lost 3 bases and J 8 bases, leaving 10 bases between the germline ends. The CDR3 sequence: CSARRAGEAFF. CDR3 coding DNA: TGCAGTGCTAGGAGGGCTGGAGAAGCTTTCTTT.

The rearrangement joins TRBV20-1 to TRBJ2-7, with D hard to call. Germline-derived CDR1 and CDR2 are DFQATT and SNEGSKA (reference sequence). The CDR3 contains 13 residues. V dropped 3 bases and J dropped 0 bases, with 9 bases sitting between them. The CDR3 DNA reads as TGCAGTGCTAGGACGGTGAGCTCCTACGAGCAGTACTTC. Translated: CSARTVSSYEQYF.

This clonotype was counted only a few times. This chain uses TRBV20-1 with TRBJ2-7; D perhaps matches TRBD2 (5 bases). Germline loops: CDR1 DFQATT, CDR2 SNEGSKA (reference sequence). V shed 0 bases and J shed 2 bases, with 17 bases lying between them. The CDR3 has 16 residues. The CDR3 DNA reads TGCAGTGCTAGAGATCCCACCGAGGGAGCCCCCTACGAGCAGTACTTC. Protein: CSARDPTEGAPYEQYF.

This clonotype appeared a few times. This chain joins TRBV29-1 and TRBJ2-3; weak D call: TRBD1 (5 bases). In germline, CDR1 is SQVTM, CDR2 ANQGSEA. The CDR3 runs 14 residues. V shed 3 bases and J shed 5 bases, with 15 bases lying between them. The CDR3 region has the DNA TGCAGCGTTGAGCCACGGGTAAGGGGAGATACGCAGTATTTT. It encodes CSVEPRVRGDTQYF.

The gene calls are TRBV18 and TRBJ1-1; 7 nucleotides align to TRBD1. This CDR3 is 13 amino acids long. Germline V gene lookup returns CDR1 KGHSH and CDR2 LQKENI. V lost 4 bases and J lost 6; bases outside the gene matches: 5. CDR3 in amino acids: CASSHRDSPEAFF. The DNA for the CDR3 is TGTGCCAGCTCACACCGGGACAGTCCTGAAGCTTTCTTT.